This T cell receptor (beta chain) was recovered during a study of blood T cell repertoires in COVID-19. Sequenced by immunoSEQ multiplex PCR; TCRdb stores in-frame clones only, minus some. This table holds approximately 410,000 clones, just over 85% found once. Of note for this clone: Other nucleotide sequences from this sample produce the same CDR3.

The sequenced material came from peripheral blood. The clonotype was recovered from a woman aged 25 to 39 with active or convalescent COVID-19.

The CDR3 loop is CAWSVQGNGYTF. The CDR3 bases are TGTGCCTGGAGTGTACAGGGAAATGGCTACACCTTC. The J gene is TRBJ1-2, the V gene TRBV30, with a possible D match to TRBD1 (6 bases). The germline V gene has CDR1 GTSNPN and CDR2 SVGIG (reference sequence). Trimming cost V 0 bases and J 6 bases, with 8 bases left between them. The CDR3 extends over 12 amino acids.